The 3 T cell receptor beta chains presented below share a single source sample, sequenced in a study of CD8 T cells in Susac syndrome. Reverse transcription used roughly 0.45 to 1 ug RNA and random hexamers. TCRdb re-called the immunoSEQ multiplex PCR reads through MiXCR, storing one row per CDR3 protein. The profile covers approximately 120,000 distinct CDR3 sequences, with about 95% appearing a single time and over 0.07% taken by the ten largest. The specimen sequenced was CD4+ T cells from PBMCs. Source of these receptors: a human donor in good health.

In nucleotides, the CDR3 is TGTGCCAGCAGCCATCCATTGGCTAGCGGATCCTACGAGCAGTACTTC. Protein product: CASSHPLASGSYEQYF. The V and J genes are TRBV5-4 and TRBJ2-7, with 7 bases matching TRBD2. V trimming: 4 bases; J trimming: 1 base; junction bases outside the gene matches: 11. The CDR3 extends over 16 amino acids. CDR1 is SGHNT and CDR2 is YYREEE in the germline V gene (reference sequence). Using reference TRBV5-4 and TRBJ2-7 for the parts outside the CDR3, the full variable domain is ETGVTQSPTHLIKTRGQQVTLRCSSQSGHNTVSWYQQALGQGPQFIFQYYREEENGRGNFPPRFSGLQFPNYSSELNVNALELDDSALYLCASSHPLASGSYEQYFGPGTRLTVT.

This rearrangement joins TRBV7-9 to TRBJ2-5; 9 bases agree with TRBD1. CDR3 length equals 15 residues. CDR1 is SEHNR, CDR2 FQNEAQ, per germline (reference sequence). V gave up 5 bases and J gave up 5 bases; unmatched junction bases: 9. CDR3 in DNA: TGTGCCAGCAGCCACAGGGGGCGCAGGGAGGAGACCCAGTACTTC. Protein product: CASSHRGRREETQYF. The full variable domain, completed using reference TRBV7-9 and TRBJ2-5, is DTGVSQNPRHKITKRGQNVTFRCDPISEHNRLYWYRQTLGQGPEFLTYFQNEAQLEKSRLLSDRFSAERPKGSFSTLEIQRTEQGDSAMYLCASSHRGRREETQYFGPGTRLLVL.

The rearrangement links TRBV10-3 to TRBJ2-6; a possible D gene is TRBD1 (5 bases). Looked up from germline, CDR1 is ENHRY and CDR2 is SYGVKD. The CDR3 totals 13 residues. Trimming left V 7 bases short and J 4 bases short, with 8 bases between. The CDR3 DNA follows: TGTGCCATCAATGGGGCGGGGGCCAACGTCCTGACTTTC. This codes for CAINGAGANVLTF.